This T cell receptor beta chain was sequenced for a study of molecular identifiers for immune sequencing clone quantification. The CDR3 is made up of 16 amino acids. Germline loops: CDR1 MNHEY, CDR2 SVGEGT. Trimming shortened V by 6 bases and J by 3 bases, and 20 bases separated the two germline ends. This clonotype has at least ten counts. One entry per CDR3 protein, called by TCRdb with MiXCR from the PCR reads. The table includes about 320,000 distinct CDR3 sequences, around a fifth detected once. The sequenced sample consisted of naive CD8+ T cells from blood, with Jurkat cell RNA spiked in. Specified subset: FACS-sorted CD8+CD4-CCR7+CD45RA+ naive T cells. The chain combines TRBV6-2 or TRBV6-3 with TRBJ2-5; D is possibly TRBD1 (5 bases). The receptor was derived from a human donor in good health. Some libraries in this study had Jurkat cell RNA spiked in. The CDR3 loop reads CASRRLGVPSKETQYF. CDR3 bases: TGTGCCAGCAGACGTCTAGGGGTCCCCTCGAAAGAGACCCAGTACTTC.